The present TCR beta chain was sequenced within a study of blood T cell repertoires in COVID-19 (dated by TCRdb to 2020 to 2021). About the study as a whole: Collaborator samples came from the United States, Italy and Spain and covered acute and convalescent phases of COVID-19. A de-identified subject ID, COVID-19 status, age in years and sex were almost always included in the sample metadata. Samples came from the ongoing ImmuneRACE study (first 160 participants) plus 1,254 subjects from 6 global collaborators. The repertoires were released in a freely available public database intended as a resource for research on the immune response to SARS-CoV-2. Where available, HLA class I and class II types were taken from metadata supplied by the sample provider and were not determined by assay-based typing. Subjects who had been exposed to COVID-19, were actively infected with it, or had recovered from it provided the deeply sampled blood TCRbeta repertoires that made up the dataset. The material from the prospective study consisted of cDNA or gDNA derived from T cells, B-cell-depleted T cells, or PBMCs.

In the prospective study, participants were about 18 to 90 years old, resided in about two dozen geographic areas of the United States, and were enrolled through a virtual design. In the prospective study, cohorts were assigned on the basis of participant-reported clinical history obtained from a screening survey and a study questionnaire. For ImmuneRACE Cohort 3, a participant was defined as recovered based on two consecutive negative NP/OP PCR tests, clearance by a healthcare professional, or resolution of symptoms. Each participant in the prospective study had whole blood, serum and a nasopharyngeal or oropharyngeal swab collected by mobile phlebotomists. Participants in the prospective study had the option to provide additional blood draws and questionnaires over a roughly 2-month period. Before DNA extraction, prospective study blood samples were shipped either frozen or at room temperature.

The germline V gene specifies MNHEY as CDR1 and SVGAGI as CDR2. The junction shows trimming of 4 bases on V and 3 bases on J, and the gene matches do not reach 2 bases of it. From its cysteine to its phenylalanine, the CDR3 spans 13 amino acids. CDR3 DNA only is kept here, 39 bases in frame from base 1. Points on this clone: Which antigen it targets is not known. It has no much larger one-base neighbor in the sample; base qualities were not kept. The same CDR3 can be traced to other DNA sequences in this sample.

TCRbeta CDR3 regions were amplified from genomic DNA by means of the immunoSEQ Assay, a bias-controlled multiplex PCR. The authors' analysis ran thus. The number of nucleated cells in each sample was estimated from the amplification of reference gene primers within the assay. Sequence reads were collapsed and filtered to measure the absolute abundance of every unique TCRbeta CDR3 rearrangement. For each sample, productive Simpson clonality was calculated as the square root of Simpson's diversity index across productive rearrangements. TCRdb re-hosts the immuneACCESS table, in-frame sequences only. Its copies lack some clones; in the studies checked, an unresolved V gene accounts for under half of them, and the cause for the rest is not known. That table supplies the V and J calls and clone size; D and trimming were determined from the DNA. In all, the sample holds 250,000 to 300,000 clones, and 70% to 90% of those were seen once. Of the sample, approximately 2% is held by the ten largest clones.

What the authors observed across the whole study: Clinical and demographic metadata were provided uncurated, with the amount varying by source and participant.

This sequence originates from a woman in her forties or fifties who had recovered from COVID-19. The sequenced sample consisted of PBMCs or T cells enriched from blood (not recorded which). Here the chain combines TRBV6-5 and TRBJ1-1, with TRBD1 matching 7 junction bases. The CDR3 corresponds to CASSSGGDTEAFF. The nucleotide sequence is TGTGCCAGCAGTTCAGGGGGAGACACTGAAGCTTTCTTT.